The 7 T cell receptor beta chains below all came from one sample that was sequenced in a study of blood T cell repertoires in COVID-19. The repertoire was sequenced with immunoSEQ multiplex PCR; TCRdb's copy has only in-frame clones and lacks some. The sample has 200,000 to 300,000 clones, around nine tenths seen once. Material for sequencing was peripheral blood. These receptors came from a woman aged 60-75 years who had recovered from COVID-19.

The chain is built from TRBV4-1 and TRBJ1-5; the D is unclear. Trimming took off 1 base at V and 0 bases at J, with 16 bases between the two ends. In germline, CDR1 is MGHRA, CDR2 YSYEKL. This CDR3 region has 18 residues. The CDR3 region is CASSQGYIRTPSNQPQHF. CDR3 sequence (DNA): TGCGCCAGCAGCCAAGGGTATATCAGAACACCTAGCAATCAGCCCCAGCATTTT.

In its sample, this clone was seen a few times. This sequence joins TRBV28 and TRBJ1-1; perhaps TRBD1 as D (6 bases). V was pared by 1 base and J by 1 base, with 10 bases between. Germline CDR1 is MDHEN and CDR2 is SYDVKM. The length of the CDR3 is 15 residues. The CDR3 DNA sequence: TGTGCCAGCAGTTTATCGGGCAGGGGGAACACTGAAGCTTTCTTT. Its translation is CASSLSGRGNTEAFF.

J is TRBJ1-5 and V is TRBV27; D gene uncertain. Germline lookup yields CDR1 MNHEY and CDR2 SMNVEV (reference sequence). CDR3 length: 14 residues. V was pared by 2 bases and J by 0 bases, with 5 bases between. The CDR3 protein is CASSLQVSNQPQHF. The DNA of the CDR3 is TGTGCCAGCAGTTTACAGGTTAGCAATCAGCCCCAGCATTTT.

The V and J genes are TRBV29-1 and TRBJ2-7; 7 bases fit TRBD1. Germline trimming cut 3 bases from V and 3 bases from J; bases unmatched to any gene: 2. The CDR3 loop spans 12 amino acids. Germline CDR1 SQVTM, CDR2 ANQGSEA. The CDR3 protein is CSVDAGGYEQYF. The CDR3 region has the DNA TGCAGCGTTGACGCAGGGGGCTACGAGCAGTACTTC.

This clone appeared once. The V call is TRBV5-5, the J call TRBJ1-2; tentatively, D is TRBD1 (5 bases). The V and J ends lost 0 bases and 5 bases respectively, with 17 bases between them. Germline values: CDR1 SGHKS, CDR2 YYEKEE (reference sequence). This CDR3 contains 16 residues. CDR3: CASSLAGFTRGYGYTF. CDR3 in DNA: TGTGCCAGCAGCTTGGCGGGGTTCACGCGGGGGTATGGCTACACCTTC.

This clone was counted once. The chain employs TRBV21-1 and TRBJ2-7; TRBD1, the table's D call, lacks a check against the DNA. TRBV21-1 is marked as a pseudogene. This CDR3 is 15 amino acids long. The CDR3 reads CASSNSGTASYEQYF. For the CDR3, the DNA is TGTGCCAGCAGCAACTCCGGGACAGCGTCCTACGAGCAGTACTTC.

J is TRBJ2-7 and V is TRBV27; D may be TRBD2 (5 bases). The V and J ends lost 5 bases and 3 bases respectively, with 17 bases between them. Germline CDR1 MNHEY, CDR2 SMNVEV (reference sequence). The CDR3 runs to 15 residues. This CDR3 is CASSTSGLGGYEQYF. For the CDR3, the DNA is TGTGCCAGCAGTACTTCCGGGCTCGGAGGCTACGAGCAGTACTTC.